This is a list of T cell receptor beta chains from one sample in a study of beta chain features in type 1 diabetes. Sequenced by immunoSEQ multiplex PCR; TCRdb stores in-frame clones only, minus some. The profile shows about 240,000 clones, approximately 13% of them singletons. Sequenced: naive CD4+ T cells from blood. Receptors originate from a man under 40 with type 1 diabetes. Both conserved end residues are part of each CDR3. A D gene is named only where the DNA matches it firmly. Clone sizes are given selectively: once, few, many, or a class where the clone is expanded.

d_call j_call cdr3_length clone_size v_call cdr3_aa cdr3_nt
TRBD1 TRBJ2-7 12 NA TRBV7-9 CASSLSGGEQYF TGTGCCAGCAGCTTATCAGGGGGAGAGCAGTACTTC
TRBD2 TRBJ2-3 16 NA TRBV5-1 CASSPSASGMTDTQYF TGCGCCAGCAGCCCTTCGGCTAGCGGGATGACAGATACGCAGTATTTT
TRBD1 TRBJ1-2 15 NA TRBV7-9 CASSKTGTANYGYTF TGTGCCAGCAGCAAGACAGGGACGGCTAACTATGGCTACACCTTC
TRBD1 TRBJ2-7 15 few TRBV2 CASSDSGDRAYEQYF TGTGCCAGCAGTGATTCCGGGGACAGGGCCTACGAGCAGTACTTC
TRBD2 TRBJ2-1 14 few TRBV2 CASRPGLAWNEQFF TGTGCCAGCAGACCGGGACTAGCGTGGAATGAGCAGTTCTTC
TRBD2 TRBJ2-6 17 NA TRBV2 CASSEAAGVPGANVLTF TGTGCCAGCAGTGAAGCGGCGGGGGTGCCTGGGGCCAACGTCCTGACTTTC
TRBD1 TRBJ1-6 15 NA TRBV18 CASSPATGLGSPLHF TGTGCCAGCTCACCAGCGACAGGGTTGGGTTCACCCCTCCACTTT
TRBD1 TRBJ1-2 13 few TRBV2 CASSLGGADGYTF TGTGCCAGCAGCCTAGGGGGCGCCGATGGCTACACCTTC
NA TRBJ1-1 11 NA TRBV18 CASRGATEAFF TGTGCCAGCCGCGGGGCGACTGAAGCTTTCTTT
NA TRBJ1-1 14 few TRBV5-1 CASSLEARGTEAFF TGCGCCAGCAGCTTGGAGGCCCGGGGCACTGAAGCTTTCTTT
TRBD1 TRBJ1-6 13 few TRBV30 CAWNRGTHSPLHF TGTGCCTGGAACAGGGGCACCCATTCACCCCTCCACTTT
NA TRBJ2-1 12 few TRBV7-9 CASSSETGEQFF TGTGCCAGCAGCTCAGAAACAGGGGAGCAGTTCTTC
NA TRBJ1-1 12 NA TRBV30 CAWSVSSVEAFF TGTGCCTGGAGTGTATCGTCGGTTGAAGCTTTCTTT
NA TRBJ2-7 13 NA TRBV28 CASSFPGDGEQYF TGTGCCAGCAGTTTCCCAGGGGATGGGGAGCAGTACTTC
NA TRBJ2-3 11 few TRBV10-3 CAISAGDTQYF TGTGCCATCAGTGCCGGAGATACGCAGTATTTT
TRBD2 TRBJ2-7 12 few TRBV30 CAWERGTYEQYF TGTGCCTGGGAGCGGGGGACCTACGAGCAGTACTTC
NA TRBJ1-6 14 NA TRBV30 CAWSVRAEGGALHF TGTGCCTGGAGTGTACGAGCCGAGGGAGGGGCCCTCCACTTT
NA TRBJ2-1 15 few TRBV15 CATSRVASAYNEQFF TGTGCCACCAGCAGAGTGGCTAGCGCTTACAATGAGCAGTTCTTC
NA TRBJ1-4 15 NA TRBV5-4 CASSLGAGTNEKLFF TGTGCCAGCAGCTTGGGGGCAGGGACTAATGAAAAACTGTTTTTT
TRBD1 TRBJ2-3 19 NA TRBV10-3 CAISEPRGDRGQGTDTQYF TGTGCCATCAGTGAGCCCCGGGGCGACAGGGGGCAAGGGACAGATACGCAGTATTTT
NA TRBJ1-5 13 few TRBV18 CASSPDRNQPQHF TGTGCCAGCTCACCAGACAGAAATCAGCCCCAGCATTTT
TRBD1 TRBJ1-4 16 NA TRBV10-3 CAISETAGTGREKLFF TGTGCCATCAGTGAGACCGCCGGGACAGGGAGGGAAAAACTGTTTTTT